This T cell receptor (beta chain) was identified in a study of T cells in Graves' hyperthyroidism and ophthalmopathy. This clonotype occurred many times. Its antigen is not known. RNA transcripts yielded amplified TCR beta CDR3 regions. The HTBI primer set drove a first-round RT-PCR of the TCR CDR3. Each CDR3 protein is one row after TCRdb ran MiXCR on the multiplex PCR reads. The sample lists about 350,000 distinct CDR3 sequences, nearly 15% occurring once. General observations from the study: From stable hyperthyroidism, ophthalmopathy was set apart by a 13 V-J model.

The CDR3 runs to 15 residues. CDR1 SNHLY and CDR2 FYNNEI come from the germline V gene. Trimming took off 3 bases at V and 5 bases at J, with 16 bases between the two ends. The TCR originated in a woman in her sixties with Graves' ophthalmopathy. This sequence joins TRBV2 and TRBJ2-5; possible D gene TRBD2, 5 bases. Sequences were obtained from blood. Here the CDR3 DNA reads TGTGCCAGCAGTGATGGAGCCGCAGCGGTGGAGACCCAGTACTTC. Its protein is CASSDGAAAVETQYF.